The 12 T cell receptor beta chains reported below all come from one sample, sequenced in a study of cytomegalovirus exposure and HLA in healthy donors. 60 Vbeta and 13 Jbeta primers were used in PCR. Measured with immunoSEQ multiplex PCR; TCRdb has only the in-frame clones, and not every one. The data show some 120,000 clones, approximately 80% seen once. Sequencing was performed on PBMCs. The receptors stem from a man aged 25-40 years in good health and CMV-seropositive.

The V gene is TRBV29-1, the J gene TRBJ2-5; 7 bases fit TRBD2. The J call is uncertain, as TRBJ2-7 better fits the DNA end. CDR1 SQVTM and CDR2 ANQGSEA come from the germline V gene. The CDR3 has 14 amino acids. Here the CDR3 reads CSVSGTVPAYEQYF. DNA of the CDR3: TGCAGCGTTAGCGGGACTGTACCCGCCTACGAGCAGTACTTC.

This clone was seen only a few times. The chain has TRBV7-2 and TRBJ1-6; 7 positions match TRBD1. The V gene's germline CDR1 is SGHTA and CDR2 FQGNSA. This CDR3 is 15 amino acids long. With 1 base clipped from V and 7 bases from J, the junction kept 4 bases outside the gene matches. CDR3 region: CASSLVRGPNSPLHF. CDR3 bases: TGTGCCAGCAGCTTAGTTAGGGGGCCAAATTCACCCCTCCACTTT.

This chain uses TRBV5-6 with TRBJ2-5, with 8 bases identical to TRBD1. CDR3 length: 13 residues. The germline V gene encodes CDR1 SGHDT and CDR2 YYEEEE. V shed 0 bases, J shed 5 bases, and the junction held 0 bases outside the gene matches. The CDR3 region has the DNA TGTGCCAGCAGCTTGGGGGACAGGGAGACCCAGTACTTC. Its translation is CASSLGDRETQYF.

The sample holds a few counts of this clone. The germline gene is not matched at one end of the junction; a read error may be the cause. V gene TRBV7-9 combines with J gene TRBJ2-4; perhaps TRBD2 as D (5 bases). CDR3 size: 15 residues. CDR1 and CDR2 (germline): SEHNR, FQNEAQ (reference sequence). The CDR3 is CSSSSIRGDKNIQYF. The CDR3 coding sequence is TGTTCCAGCAGCTCAATACGGGGAGACAAAAACATTCAGTACTTC.

V is TRBV9 and J is TRBJ2-7; 8 bases align to TRBD2. Germline CDR1 and CDR2: SGDLS and YYNGEE. V lost 3 bases and J lost 6; bases outside the gene matches: 11. The CDR3 sequence is 15 residues long. CDR3 bases: TGTGCCAGCAGCGCGGGAGCGGGAGAGGATGTCGAGCAGTACTTC. Protein sequence: CASSAGAGEDVEQYF.

This clone was recorded only once. The CDR3 loop is CASSPAASGSNTGELFF. CDR3 DNA: TGTGCCAGCAGCCCAGCGGCTAGCGGGAGTAACACCGGGGAGCTGTTTTTT. The chain carries TRBV11-3 and TRBJ2-2; the match to TRBD2 covers 10 bases. V lost 5 bases, J lost 2 bases, and 8 bases stayed unmatched. The V gene's germline CDR1 is SGHNT and CDR2 YENEEA. The CDR3 runs 17 residues.

DNA of the CDR3: TGTGCCAGCAGCCCTTGGCGGGGGGGCACTGAAGCTTTCTTT. Protein product: CASSPWRGGTEAFF. The chain recombines TRBV7-8 with TRBJ1-1; possibly TRBD1 for D (5 bases). Germline loops: CDR1 SGHVS, CDR2 FQNEAQ. CDR3 size: 14 residues. V was shortened by 5 bases and J by 4 bases, with 14 bases between the two germline ends.

This chain joins TRBV5-1 and TRBJ1-1; TRBD1 matches 8 bases. The V gene end was trimmed by 4 bases and the J gene end by 7 bases; junction bases not matched to a gene: 6. This CDR3 is 13 amino acids long. The germline V gene has CDR1 SGHRS and CDR2 YFSETQ. DNA of the CDR3: TGCGCCAGCAGCCAGGGGGCAGGGGGTGAAGCTTTCTTT. Its protein is CASSQGAGGEAFF. Complete variable domain (other parts from reference TRBV5-1 and TRBJ1-1): KAGVTQTPRYLIKTRGQQVTLSCSPISGHRSVSWYQQTPGQGLQFLFEYFSETQRNKGNFPGRFSGRQFSNSRSEMNVSTLELGDSALYLCASSQGAGGEAFFGQGTRLTVV.

The V gene is TRBV7-6, the J gene TRBJ2-1; 15 nucleotides agree with TRBD2. V was pared by 5 bases and J by 1 base, with 9 bases of the junction left unmatched. CDR3 length equals 19 residues. Germline CDR1 and CDR2: SGHVS and FNYEAQ. CDR3: CASSPEPGLAGGSYNEQFF. CDR3 sequence (DNA): TGTGCCAGCAGCCCCGAACCGGGACTAGCGGGAGGATCCTACAATGAGCAGTTCTTC.

The rearrangement joins TRBV21-1 to TRBJ1-4; the table gives TRBD1 as D, unverified against the DNA. TRBV21-1 is a listed pseudogene. The CDR3 has 15 residues. The CDR3 is CASSKVDRVSEKLFF. For the CDR3, the DNA is TGTGCCAGCAGCAAGGTAGACAGGGTAAGTGAAAAACTGTTTTTT.

The V and J genes are TRBV9 and TRBJ1-6; TRBD1 matches at 7 bases. Trimming cost V 1 base and J 0 bases; bases outside gene matches: 7. Germline CDR1 SGDLS, CDR2 YYNGEE. The CDR3 loop spans 18 amino acids. CDR3 protein: CASSVTVGTDSYNSPLHF. The CDR3 DNA is TGTGCCAGCAGCGTAACAGTAGGGACAGACTCCTATAATTCACCCCTCCACTTT.

V gene TRBV11-3 combines with J gene TRBJ1-6; the match to TRBD1 covers 7 bases. CDR1 and CDR2 (germline): SGHNT, YENEEA. The length of the CDR3 is 14 residues. With 2 bases clipped from V and 6 bases from J, the junction kept 1 base outside the gene matches. CDR3 nucleotides: TGTGCCAGCAGCTTACGACAGGGTAATTCACCCCTCCACTTT. Protein: CASSLRQGNSPLHF.